This passage covers 13 T cell receptor beta chains from one sample sequenced in a study of blood T cell repertoires in COVID-19 (dated by TCRdb to the early 2020s). The method was the immunoSEQ multiplex PCR assay. Drawn from immuneACCESS, this table holds only the in-frame rearrangements with V and J called that TCRdb kept. Clones are partly lost; checked studies trace under half to an unresolved V gene and leave the rest unexplained. A total of about 340,000 clones appear in this sample, roughly 90% of them only once. Approximately 17% of the sample belongs to the ten largest clones. The sequenced material came from PBMCs or T cells enriched from blood (not recorded which). The receptors derive from a woman aged 30 to 39 who had recovered from COVID-19.

The V call is TRBV28, the J call TRBJ1-6; D is undetermined. The CDR3 is 17 amino acids. The germline gives CDR1 MDHEN, CDR2 SYDVKM. V lost 1 base to trimming and J lost 2 bases, with 12 bases between them. The CDR3 nucleotides are TGTGCCAGCAGTTTATTCCCGGGGAGCACCTATAATTCACCCCTCCACTTT. This sequence encodes CASSLFPGSTYNSPLHF.

The J gene is TRBJ2-1, the V gene TRBV10-3, with 11 bases aligning to TRBD2. CDR1 and CDR2 from the germline V gene are ENHRY and SYGVKD. V was pared by 0 bases and J by 5 bases, with 3 bases of the junction left unmatched. This CDR3 is 16 amino acids long. CDR3 sequence reads: CAISESLLAGDNEQFF. CDR3 coding DNA: TGTGCCATCAGTGAGTCGTTACTAGCGGGAGACAATGAGCAGTTCTTC.

This clone was observed once. The genes are TRBV4-2 and TRBJ1-3; possibly TRBD1 for D (6 bases). CDR3 size: 14 residues. Germline loops: CDR1 LGHNA, CDR2 YNFKEQ. The V end was cut by 0 bases, the J end by 14 bases, with 17 bases between. This CDR3 reads CASSQEPAPDRLYF. CDR3 coding DNA: TGTGCCAGCAGCCAAGAACCCGCCCCTGACAGGTTATATTTT.

This clone came up once. An end of the junction differs from the germline gene, which may be a read error. The rearrangement uses TRBV19 and TRBJ1-5; D is perhaps TRBD1 (5 bases). Germline CDR1 reads LNHDA; CDR2 reads SQIVND (reference sequence). The CDR3 loop spans 14 amino acids. CDR3 coding DNA: TGTGCCAGTAGTATGGGGAGGGGCAAGCAGCCCCAGCATTTT. Its translation is CASSMGRGKQPQHF.

The V call is TRBV3-1 (or the pseudogene TRBV3-2), the J call TRBJ2-5; no definite D call. The CDR3 consists of 17 residues. Germline values: CDR1 LGHDT, CDR2 YNNKEL (reference sequence). V dropped 0 bases and J dropped 0 bases, with 14 bases sitting between them. CDR3 amino acids: CASSQDTSRGDQETQYF. DNA for the CDR3: TGTGCCAGCAGCCAAGATACCAGCAGAGGAGACCAAGAGACCCAGTACTTC.

V usage is TRBV12-3 or TRBV12-4 and J usage is TRBJ1-1; D not resolved. This CDR3 contains 13 residues. Trimming took off 7 bases at V and 4 bases at J, with 13 bases between the two ends. CDR3 coding DNA: TGTGCCAGCACCCTCTATTTGAGCACTGAAGCTTTCTTT. Its protein product is CASTLYLSTEAFF.

The V and J genes are TRBV7-3 and TRBJ1-1; D might be TRBD1 (5 bases). Germline V CDR1 and CDR2: SGHTA, FQGTGA. The V end was cut by 2 bases, the J end by 4 bases, with 14 bases between. CDR3 size: 15 residues. CDR3 nucleotide sequence: TGTGCCAGCAGCTTATCGACCATTCAGGGCACTGAAGCTTTCTTT. Translated, it gives CASSLSTIQGTEAFF.

The V and J genes are TRBV29-1 and TRBJ1-2; D is possibly TRBD1 (5 bases). Germline V gene sequence: CDR1 SQVTM, CDR2 ANQGSEA. The CDR3 spans 13 residues. Trimming pared 3 bases from V and 3 bases from J, leaving 11 bases between. CDR3 in DNA: TGCAGCGTTGAGGGGGGATCGGACTATGGCTACACCTTC. Residues: CSVEGGSDYGYTF.

The chain employs TRBV7-2 and TRBJ2-5; 11 bases line up with TRBD2. Trimming removed 5 bases from V and 4 bases from J; junction bases left unmatched: 12. Germline CDR1 reads SGHTA; CDR2 reads FQGNSA. This CDR3 region has 17 residues. The CDR3 reads CASSPGASGGKGETQYF. The DNA for the CDR3 is TGTGCCAGCAGCCCCGGGGCTAGCGGGGGGAAGGGAGAGACCCAGTACTTC.

This clone was seen once. The J gene is TRBJ1-6, the V gene TRBV10-2; D is perhaps TRBD1 (5 bases). The CDR3 totals 12 residues. The germline V gene encodes CDR1 WSHSY and CDR2 SAAADI. Deletions cut 3 bases from V and 9 bases from J, with 6 bases between. This chain's CDR3 is CASSDQGSPLHF. The CDR3 nucleotides read TGCGCCAGCAGTGACCAGGGTTCACCCCTCCACTTT.

The chain links TRBV9 to TRBJ1-5, with 8 nucleotides matching TRBD1. This CDR3 comprises 15 residues. After removal of 2 bases from V and 7 bases from J, the junction contained 8 bases not matched to a gene. Per germline, CDR1 SGDLS and CDR2 YYNGEE. CDR3 DNA sequence: TGTGCCAGCAGCGTGGGGGACAGGTCAGGCCAGCCCCAGCATTTT. This codes for CASSVGDRSGQPQHF.

The chain combines TRBV30 with TRBJ1-5; D is unclear. The V end lost 2 bases, the J end lost 9 bases, and 11 bases lay between the germline ends. There are 12 residues in the CDR3. CDR1 and CDR2 (germline): GTSNPN, SVGIG (reference sequence). CDR3 sequence reads: CAWSQRPGPQHF. In nucleotides, the CDR3 is TGTGCCTGGAGTCAGCGGCCCGGGCCCCAGCATTTT. The complete variable domain, with remaining parts taken from reference TRBV30 and TRBJ1-5, reads SQTIHQWPATLVQPVGSPLSLECTVEGTSNPNLYWYRQAAGRGLQLLFYSVGIGQISSEVPQNLSASRPQDRQFILSSKKLLLSDSGFYLCAWSQRPGPQHFGDGTRLSIL.

The chain combines TRBV9 with TRBJ2-7; 7 nucleotides match TRBD2. Trimming removed 3 bases from V and 2 bases from J; junction bases left unmatched: 5. This CDR3 contains 14 residues. CDR1 and CDR2 from the germline V gene are SGDLS and YYNGEE. The CDR3 reads CASSASGDPYEQYF. The CDR3 DNA sequence: TGTGCCAGCAGCGCGAGCGGGGACCCCTACGAGCAGTACTTC.